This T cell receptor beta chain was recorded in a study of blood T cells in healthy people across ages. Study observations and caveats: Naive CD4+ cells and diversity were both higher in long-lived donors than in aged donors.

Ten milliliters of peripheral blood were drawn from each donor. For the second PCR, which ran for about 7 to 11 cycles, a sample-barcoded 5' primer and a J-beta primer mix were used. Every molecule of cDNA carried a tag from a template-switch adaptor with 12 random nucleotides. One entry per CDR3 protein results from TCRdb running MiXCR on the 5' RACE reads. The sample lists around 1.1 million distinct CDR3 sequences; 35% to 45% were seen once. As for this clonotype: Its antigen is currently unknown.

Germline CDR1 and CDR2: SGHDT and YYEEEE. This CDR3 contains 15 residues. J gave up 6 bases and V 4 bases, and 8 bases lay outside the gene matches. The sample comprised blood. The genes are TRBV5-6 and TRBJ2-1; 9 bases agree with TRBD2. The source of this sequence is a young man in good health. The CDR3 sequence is CASSPPTSGPNEQFF. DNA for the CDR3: TGTGCCAGCAGCCCACCGACTAGCGGTCCCAATGAGCAGTTCTTC.